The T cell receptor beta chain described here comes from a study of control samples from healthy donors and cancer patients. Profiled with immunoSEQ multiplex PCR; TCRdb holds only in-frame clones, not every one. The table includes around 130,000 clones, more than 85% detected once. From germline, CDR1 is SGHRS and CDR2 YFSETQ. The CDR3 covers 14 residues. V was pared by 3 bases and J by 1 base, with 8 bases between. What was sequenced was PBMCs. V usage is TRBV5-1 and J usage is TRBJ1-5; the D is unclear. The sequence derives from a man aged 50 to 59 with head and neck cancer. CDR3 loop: CASSWDGSNQPQHF. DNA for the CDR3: TGCGCCAGCAGCTGGGATGGGAGCAATCAGCCCCAGCATTTT.